Described below is a single T cell receptor beta chain sequence and its context. The specificity of this receptor is unknown. Base qualities are missing; no much larger clone stands one base away. The data are from a study of cytomegalovirus exposure and HLA in healthy donors (dated by TCRdb to the late 2010s). Some background on the complete study: According to an earlier analysis of a few hundred of the donors, about 179 million T cells yielded approximately 120 million unique TCR beta sequences and less than 300 Gb of sequence data. Approximately 300 gigabases of sequencing data and roughly 81 million unique TCR sequences made up an early release that covered 500 to 650 HLA-typed donors. Of the roughly 410 genotyped donors, less than 85% were placed in the genetic ancestry cluster associated with self-reported Caucasian donors. The study aimed to test whether signatures of past pathogen exposure could be identified by cataloging public T cell receptors. The T cell repertoires of several hundred subjects were profiled by immunosequencing and related to cytomegalovirus serostatus. In addition to the first cohort of 650 to 750 subjects, a separate validation cohort of 100 to 150 different subjects was used. High-throughput TCR immunosequencing, statistical association of individual TCRs with disease status, and machine learning were combined to predict cytomegalovirus infection status. A later analysis re-analyzed previously published TCR beta repertoires from 600 to 850 donors and added high-resolution HLA genotyping to study TCR occurrence patterns. In the later analysis, no new phenotypic data were used to find candidate immune exposures; instead, reliance was placed on TCR beta sequences and their occurrence across donors. An earlier analysis of nearly 600 of the donors applied high-throughput TCR beta sequencing to assess whether each TCR beta V gene segment acted as functional or pseudogenic. Donor age, sex, ethnicity and CMV serostatus were compiled together with the repertoire data. A later genetic analysis took genome-wide SNP genotypes for about 55% of the 666 donors and used that subset as a discovery cohort. Every repertoire in the discovery cohort had been generated on one and the same sequencing platform. HLA typing included class I and class II loci at four-digit resolution. Typing coverage differed by locus: A, B, C, DRB1 and DQB1 were typed in about 629-630 donors, DQA1 in 500 to 550, DPA1 in some 600, and DPB1 in just under 480. Four or five DR-DQ haplotypes were handled as single units for association and clustering because linkage in the cohort was strong. Across 300 to 400 genotyped donors of the cohort, an average of about 220,000 unique TCR beta nucleotide sequences per donor were sequenced, and roughly 18% of those sequences were non-productive. Results and caveats for the whole study, not just this receptor: At a false discovery rate of 0.05, a later analysis linked under 20,000 TCR beta sequences to specific HLA alleles. In vitro tests confirmed that a few of the cytomegalovirus-associated TCR beta chains recognize cytomegalovirus antigens. Because HLA typing was missing for some donors at each locus, association tests included only the typed subset. A further reported finding was that TCR beta sequences accurately predicted the HLA-A and HLA-B alleles for most subjects in the first cohort. Presence/absence analyses assumed roughly uniform sequencing depth across donors, an assumption that may not hold. Across donors, most TCR sequences were observed very rarely, whereas some public TCRs were present in many individuals. A later analysis found that most CMV-associated TCR beta chains appeared HLA-restricted, with HLA associations seemingly driven largely by CMV exposure. Broadly in line with IMGT annotations, most TCR beta V segments showed up in productive rearrangements about 87% or about 30% of the time in an earlier analysis of several hundred of the donors. In this cohort, only TCR beta chains were sequenced, and detectable features were limited by the absence of alpha or paired-chain data. In a later analysis, HLA-associated TCR beta chains showed more clonal expansion and lower generation probabilities than non-associated chains that were equally common. A later genetic analysis reported fewer N-insertions in productive TCRs among donors in an Asian-associated ancestry cluster than the roughly 720-donor mean. When HLA alleles, especially DR and DQ, strongly co-occurred, attributing TCR associations to individual alleles was difficult. The sequencing pipeline was judged likely to have produced a cluster of highly shared sequence variants as a technical artifact. The only immune exposure information available for the cohort was CMV serostatus. It was suggested by the authors that the approach could potentially be generalized to other disease states and immunological phenotypes. Several of the top co-occurrence clusters appeared to be linked to parvovirus B19, influenza, CMV and Epstein-Barr virus, according to a later analysis. Correlated functional status among segregating V segments might reflect linkage disequilibrium, but an unknown experimental factor could not be ruled out. Cytomegalovirus status was reported to be diagnosed by the classifier with high specificity and sensitivity in both the original and validation cohorts. The earlier analysis of about 600 of the donors excluded around 17 rarely observed V segments, including chromosome 9 orphons, because counts were too low. In the study, 150 to 200 TCR beta chains were listed as associated with cytomegalovirus. A later genetic analysis associated a missense DCLRE1C variant with V-gene and J-gene trimming of TCR beta chains, and an independent cohort replicated the association. Some IMGT-functional V segments, including TRBV6-2 and TRBV6-3, could not be distinguished by the 87-base-pair reads and were therefore excluded. According to a later analysis, TCR association rates differed among HLA loci, with DRB1 alleles showing the most associated TCRs and HLA-C alleles showing the fewest.

In total, just over 650 healthy bone marrow donors made up the cohort. At the time of sampling, all cohort members were nominally healthy, though unrecorded immune exposures were likely present. The donor tested CMV seronegative and was one of the 352 seronegative cohort members. A peripheral blood sample was collected from each donor, and TCR beta sequencing was performed on peripheral blood mononuclear cells. Genomic DNA extraction from the blood cell samples was performed with the Qiagen DNeasy Blood Extraction Kit. Preparation of the library involved the immunoSEQ multiplex PCR assay. For the multiplex PCR, a mixture combining 60 forward primers for TCR Vbeta segments and 13 reverse primers for TCR Jbeta segments was used. Amplification of the CDR3 region of rearranged TCR beta genes was performed with a multiplex PCR assay on genomic DNA. Amplified TCR beta libraries were sequenced as 87-base-pair reads on the Illumina HiSeq System. The paper's data handling went like this. A later analysis counted about 80 million unique TCR beta chains across the 666 repertoires, and approximately 11 million of these chains were shared by at least two donors. Raw reads were error-corrected and collapsed into unique sequences by a nearest-neighbor algorithm in which closely related sequences were merged to remove PCR and sequencing errors. CDR3 sequences were aligned to IMGT reference sequences to assign V, D and J gene segments. For a sequence to be retained, a match of at least six nucleotides to both a V gene segment and a J gene segment was required. A rearrangement was called productive if the CDR3 had no stop codons and remained in frame with V and J, and every other rearrangement was called non-productive. Following IMGT convention, CDR3 was defined as the stretch from the second conserved V-encoded cysteine up to the conserved J-encoded phenylalanine. In an earlier analysis of around 540 of the donors, sequences lacking an unambiguous match to a single V gene segment were excluded. In an earlier analysis of several hundred of the donors, a V segment was called functional when productive rearrangements were above 56.7%, and segregating when the standard deviation between donors exceeded 5%. A statistical classification framework was developed to diagnose cytomegalovirus status using the catalog of TCR beta chain sequences. A later analysis assigned V and J genes by comparing TCR nucleotide sequences with IMGT/GENE-DB human TR gene sequences. The TCRdist pipeline was used in a later analysis to assign CDR3 sequences and most-parsimonious VDJ recombination scenarios. In a later analysis, each TCR beta chain was defined by its CDR3 amino acid sequence together with its V-gene family, and reads lacking a unique V-gene family were excluded. A later analysis removed 592 highly shared, low-generation-probability nucleotide sequences to deal with suspected cross-contamination and a sequencing artifact. In a later analysis, a clonal expansion index was calculated for each public chain from normalized within-repertoire ranks of inferred template counts. In a later analysis, generation probabilities were computed using a VDJ recombination model fitted to out-of-frame rearrangements, and the results were checked against IGoR. Hypergeometric tests were used in a later analysis to score TCR-TCR, TCR-HLA and TCR-CMV co-occurrence, with a repertoire-size bias correction applied to the TCR pairs. A later analysis estimated false discovery rates by permuting HLA or CMV assignments 20 times. In a later analysis, co-occurring TCRs were grouped with DBSCAN, and TCRdist sequence similarity was added when clustering was performed within HLA-allele-positive subsets. Repertoires with fewer than 30,000 or more than 120,000 public chains were left out of co-occurrence clustering, as were several repertoires with anomalous nucleotide sharing. The source is immuneACCESS, and TCRdb retained only in-frame sequences with V and J called. Part of the clones is not carried over; for the studies checked, unresolved V genes explain less than half of this, and the remainder is unexplained. The DNA gave D and trimming, while V, J and clone size come from that table. The sample has under 200,000 clones on record, 84% of them singletons. The top ten constitute 1.5% to 2.5% of the sample.

Via the germline V gene (reference sequence), CDR1 is MNHEY and CDR2 SMNVEV. V is reduced by 6 bases and J by 5 bases, leaving a spacing of 11 bases between them. The CDR3 sequence holds 13 residues, the cysteine and phenylalanine included. The CDR3 DNA has 39 bases and is translated from base 1. The receptor was isolated from a man aged 18 to 29 in good health and CMV-seronegative. Sequenced material: PBMCs. The chain is made from TRBV27 and TRBJ1-5; tentative D gene TRBD1, with 5 bases matching. The CDR3 sequence is CASSRGGHQPQHF. The DNA sequence is given as TGTGCCAGCAGCCGGGGGGGACATCAGCCCCAGCATTTT.